The sample holds many counts of the clone carrying this T cell receptor (beta chain). Time point given: sample taken at primary tumor resection. From tumor, nontumor lung or frozen PBMC, whole RNA was taken unsorted for sequencing. Untreated early-stage non-small cell lung cancer patients, roughly 72 in total, were the donors. CDR1 is SGHVS, CDR2 FNYEAQ, per germline. The CDR3 sequence is 13 residues long. The germline V and J ends were trimmed by 2 bases and 5 bases, with 6 bases remaining between them. This sample stems from a study of spatial heterogeneity in lung cancer. Each CDR3 protein gets one entry after TCRdb re-called the 5' RACE reads with MiXCR. The table lists tens of thousands of distinct CDR3 sequences, around an eighth of them singletons, with roughly 4.5% in the top ten.

The specimen comprised PBMCs, sampled at surgery. This receptor was taken from a male donor with early-stage non-small cell lung cancer. This chain connects TRBV7-6 to TRBJ2-2; D remains unclear. The CDR3 loop reads CASSLLQTGELFF. CDR3 sequence (DNA): TGTGCCAGCAGCTTATTGCAAACCGGGGAGCTGTTTTTT.